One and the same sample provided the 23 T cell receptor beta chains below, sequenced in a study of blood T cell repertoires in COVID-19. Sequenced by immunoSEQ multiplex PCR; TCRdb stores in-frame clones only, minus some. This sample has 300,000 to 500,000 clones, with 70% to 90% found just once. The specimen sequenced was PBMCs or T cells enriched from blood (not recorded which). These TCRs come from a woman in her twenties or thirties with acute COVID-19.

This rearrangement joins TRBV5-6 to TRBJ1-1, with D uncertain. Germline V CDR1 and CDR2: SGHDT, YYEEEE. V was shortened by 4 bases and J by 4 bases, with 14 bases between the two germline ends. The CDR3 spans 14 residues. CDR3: CASSPHGGITEAFF. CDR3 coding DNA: TGTGCCAGCAGCCCCCATGGAGGGATCACTGAAGCTTTCTTT.

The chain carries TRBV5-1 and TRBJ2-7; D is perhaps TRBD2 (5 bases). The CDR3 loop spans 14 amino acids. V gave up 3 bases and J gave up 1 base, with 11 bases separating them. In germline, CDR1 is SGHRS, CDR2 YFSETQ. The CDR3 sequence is CASSYRTGSYEQYF. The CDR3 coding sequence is TGCGCCAGCAGCTATAGGACGGGGTCCTACGAGCAGTACTTC. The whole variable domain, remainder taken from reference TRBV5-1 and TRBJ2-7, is KAGVTQTPRYLIKTRGQQVTLSCSPISGHRSVSWYQQTPGQGLQFLFEYFSETQRNKGNFPGRFSGRQFSNSRSEMNVSTLELGDSALYLCASSYRTGSYEQYFGPGTRLTVT.

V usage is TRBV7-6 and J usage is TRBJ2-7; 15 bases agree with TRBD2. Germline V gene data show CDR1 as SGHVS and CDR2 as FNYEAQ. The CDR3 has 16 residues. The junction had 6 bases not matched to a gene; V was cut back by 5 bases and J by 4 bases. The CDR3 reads CASSAGTSGGIYEQYF. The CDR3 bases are TGTGCCAGCAGCGCGGGGACTAGCGGGGGGATTTACGAGCAGTACTTC.

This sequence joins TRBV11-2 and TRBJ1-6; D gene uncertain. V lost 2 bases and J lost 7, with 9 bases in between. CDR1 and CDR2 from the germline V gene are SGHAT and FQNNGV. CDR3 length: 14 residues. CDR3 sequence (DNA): TGTGCCAGCAGCTTAAGCGGGGTCAATTCACCCCTCCACTTT. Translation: CASSLSGVNSPLHF.

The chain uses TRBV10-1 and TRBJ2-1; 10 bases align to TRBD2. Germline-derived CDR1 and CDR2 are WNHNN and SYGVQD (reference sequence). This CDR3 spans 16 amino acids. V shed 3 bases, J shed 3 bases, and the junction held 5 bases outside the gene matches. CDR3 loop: CASSDLAGANYNEQFF. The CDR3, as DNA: TGCGCCAGCAGTGACCTAGCGGGGGCCAACTACAATGAGCAGTTCTTC.

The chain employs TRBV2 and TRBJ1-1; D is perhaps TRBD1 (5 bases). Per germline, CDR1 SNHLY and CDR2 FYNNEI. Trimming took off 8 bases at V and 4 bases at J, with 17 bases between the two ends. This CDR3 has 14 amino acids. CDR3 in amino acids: CASRAGAGGTEAFF. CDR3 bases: TGTGCCAGCCGGGCGGGAGCGGGGGGCACTGAAGCTTTCTTT.

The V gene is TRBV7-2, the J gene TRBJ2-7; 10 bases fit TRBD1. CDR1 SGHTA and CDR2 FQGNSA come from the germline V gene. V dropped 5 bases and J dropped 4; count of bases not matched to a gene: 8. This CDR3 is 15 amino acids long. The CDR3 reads CASSAPVDRGYEQYF. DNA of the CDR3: TGTGCCAGCAGCGCCCCGGTGGACAGGGGGTACGAGCAGTACTTC. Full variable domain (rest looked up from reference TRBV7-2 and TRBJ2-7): GAGVSQSPSNKVTEKGKDVELRCDPISGHTALYWYRQSLGQGLEFLIYFQGNSAPDKSGLPSDRFSAERTGGSVSTLTIQRTQQEDSAVYLCASSAPVDRGYEQYFGPGTRLTVT.

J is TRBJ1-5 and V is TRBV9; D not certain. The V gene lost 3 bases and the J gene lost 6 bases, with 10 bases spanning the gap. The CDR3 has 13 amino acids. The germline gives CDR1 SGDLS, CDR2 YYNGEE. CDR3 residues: CASSAAEAQPQHF. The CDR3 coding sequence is TGTGCCAGCAGCGCGGCCGAGGCTCAGCCCCAGCATTTT.

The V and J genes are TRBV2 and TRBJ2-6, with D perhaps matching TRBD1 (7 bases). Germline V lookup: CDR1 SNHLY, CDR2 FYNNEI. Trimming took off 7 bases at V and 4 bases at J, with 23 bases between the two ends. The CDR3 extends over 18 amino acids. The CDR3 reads CASKARGTALEGANVLTF. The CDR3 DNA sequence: TGTGCCAGCAAAGCTCGCGGGACAGCCTTAGAAGGGGCCAACGTCCTGACTTTC.

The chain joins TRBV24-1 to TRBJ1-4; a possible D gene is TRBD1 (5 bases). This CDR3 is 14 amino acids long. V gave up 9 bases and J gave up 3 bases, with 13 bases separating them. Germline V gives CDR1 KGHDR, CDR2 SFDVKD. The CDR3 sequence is CATSNGAPNEKLFF. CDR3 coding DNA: TGTGCCACCTCAAATGGGGCTCCTAATGAAAAACTGTTTTTT.

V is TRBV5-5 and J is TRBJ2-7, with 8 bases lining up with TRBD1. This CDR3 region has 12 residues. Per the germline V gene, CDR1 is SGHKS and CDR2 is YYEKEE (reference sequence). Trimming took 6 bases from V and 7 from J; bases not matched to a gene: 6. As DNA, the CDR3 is TGTGCCAGCAACTCAGGGGGCCGGGAGCAGTACTTC. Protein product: CASNSGGREQYF.

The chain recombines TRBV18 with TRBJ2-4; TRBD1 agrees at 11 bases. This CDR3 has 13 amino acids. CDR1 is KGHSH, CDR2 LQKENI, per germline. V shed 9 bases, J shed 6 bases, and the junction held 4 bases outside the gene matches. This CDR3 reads CASGQGAGNIQYF. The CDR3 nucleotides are TGTGCCAGTGGACAGGGGGCAGGAAACATTCAGTACTTC. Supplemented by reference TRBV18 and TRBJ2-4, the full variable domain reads NAGVMQNPRHLVRRRGQEARLRCSPMKGHSHVYWYRQLPEEGLKFMVYLQKENIIDESGMPKERFSAEFPKEGPSILRIQQVVRGDSAAYFCASGQGAGNIQYFGAGTRLSVL.

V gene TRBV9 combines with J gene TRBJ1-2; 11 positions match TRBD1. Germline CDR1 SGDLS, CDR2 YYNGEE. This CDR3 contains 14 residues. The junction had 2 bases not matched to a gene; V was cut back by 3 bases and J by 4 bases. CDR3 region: CASSAGQGVYGYTF. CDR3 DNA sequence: TGTGCCAGCAGCGCGGGACAGGGGGTCTATGGCTACACCTTC.

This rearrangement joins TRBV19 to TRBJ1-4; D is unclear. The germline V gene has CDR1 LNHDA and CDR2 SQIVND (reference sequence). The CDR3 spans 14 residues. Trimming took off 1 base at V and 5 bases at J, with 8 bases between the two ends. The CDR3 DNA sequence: TGTGCCAGTAGTATAGGAGGCGTGAATGAAAAACTGTTTTTT. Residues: CASSIGGVNEKLFF.

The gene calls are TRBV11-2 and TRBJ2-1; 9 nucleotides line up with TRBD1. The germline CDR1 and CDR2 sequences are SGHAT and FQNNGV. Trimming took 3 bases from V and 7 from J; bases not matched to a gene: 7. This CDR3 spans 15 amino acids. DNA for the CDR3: TGTGCCAGCAGCTTCAAGACAGGGGGGAGGAATGAGCAGTTCTTC. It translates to CASSFKTGGRNEQFF.

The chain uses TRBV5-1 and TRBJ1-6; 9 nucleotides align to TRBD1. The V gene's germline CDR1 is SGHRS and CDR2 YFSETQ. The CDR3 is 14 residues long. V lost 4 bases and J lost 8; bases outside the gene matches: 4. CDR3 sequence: CASSPGQGYSPLHF. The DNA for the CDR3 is TGCGCCAGCAGCCCGGGACAGGGTTATTCACCCCTCCACTTT.

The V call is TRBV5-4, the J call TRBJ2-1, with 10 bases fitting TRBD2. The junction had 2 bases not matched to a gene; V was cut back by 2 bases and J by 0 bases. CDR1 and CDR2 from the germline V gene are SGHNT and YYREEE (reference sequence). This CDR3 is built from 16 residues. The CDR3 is CASSFQRGGSYNEQFF. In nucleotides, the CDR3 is TGTGCCAGCAGCTTTCAGCGGGGGGGCTCCTACAATGAGCAGTTCTTC.

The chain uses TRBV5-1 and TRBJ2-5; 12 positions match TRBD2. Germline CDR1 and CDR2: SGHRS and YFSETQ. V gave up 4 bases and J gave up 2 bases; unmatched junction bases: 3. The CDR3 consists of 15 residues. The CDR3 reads CASSPTSGGQETQYF. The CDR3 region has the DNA TGCGCCAGCAGCCCGACTAGCGGGGGTCAAGAGACCCAGTACTTC.

CDR3 amino acids: CASSTGFGEQYF. DNA for the CDR3: TGTGCCAGCAGCACAGGGTTTGGCGAGCAGTACTTC. The V gene is TRBV6-5, the J gene TRBJ2-7, with a possible D match to TRBD1 (6 bases). Germline-derived CDR1 and CDR2 are MNHEY and SVGAGI. CDR3 length equals 12 residues. With 6 bases removed from V and 6 bases from J, the gap between germline ends came to 12 bases.

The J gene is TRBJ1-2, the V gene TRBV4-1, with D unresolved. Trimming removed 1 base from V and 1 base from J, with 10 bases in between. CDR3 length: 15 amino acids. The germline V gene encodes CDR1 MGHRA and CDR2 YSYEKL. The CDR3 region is CASSQAAGFNYGYTF. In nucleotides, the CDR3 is TGCGCCAGCAGCCAAGCGGCAGGATTTAACTATGGCTACACCTTC.

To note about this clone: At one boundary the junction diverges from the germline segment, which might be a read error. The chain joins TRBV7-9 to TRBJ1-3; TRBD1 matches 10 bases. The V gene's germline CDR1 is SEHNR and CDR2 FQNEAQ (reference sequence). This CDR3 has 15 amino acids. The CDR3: CASSPAGTGASLVDF. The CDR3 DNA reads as TGTGCCAGCAGCCCCGCCGGGACAGGGGCCTCTCTGGTGGATTTT.

CDR3 in DNA: TGTGCCAGCAGTCCCCGCGGGGGGGTCGTCTACGAGCAGTACTTC. Translated: CASSPRGGVVYEQYF. The chain joins TRBV27 to TRBJ2-7; the match to TRBD2 covers 9 bases. Looked up from germline, CDR1 is MNHEY and CDR2 is SMNVEV (reference sequence). Losses at the gene ends were 5 bases for V and 3 bases for J; bases not matched to a gene: 8. The length of the CDR3 is 15 residues.

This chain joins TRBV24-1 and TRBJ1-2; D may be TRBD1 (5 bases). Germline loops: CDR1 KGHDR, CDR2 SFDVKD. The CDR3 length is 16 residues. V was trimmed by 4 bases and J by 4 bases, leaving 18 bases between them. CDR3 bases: TGTGCCACCAGTGACCGAGGGGAGGCCCAGCTCTATGGCTACACCTTC. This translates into CATSDRGEAQLYGYTF.